Listed here are 13 T cell receptor beta chains from one sample, sequenced in a study of human T cells and chemical hapten exposure. MiXCR, run by TCRdb on the RACE reads, gives a single entry per CDR3 protein. The sample holds under 55,000 distinct CDR3 sequences, roughly a tenth seen once. The time point was: patch test 3, about 24 weeks after DPC sensitization. Treatment described: therapeutic diphenylcyclopropenone sensitization with weekly scalp DPC. Sequencing used whole blood, obtained in connection with sensitization to the hapten diphenylcyclopropenone (DPC). These receptors were taken from a woman between 40 and 50 years old with alopecia areata. Some clones in this sample may be carry-over from other donors' samples.

This clonotype was recorded many times. J is TRBJ1-3 and V is TRBV5-1; no definite D call. The germline V gene has CDR1 SGHRS and CDR2 YFSETQ. The V and J ends lost 5 bases and 0 bases respectively, with 12 bases between them. The CDR3 spans 15 residues. Here the CDR3 reads CASRSDGSSGNTIYF. The CDR3 DNA reads as TGCGCCAGCAGAAGTGACGGGAGCTCTGGAAACACCATATATTTT.

The gene calls are TRBV12-5 and TRBJ1-2; D possibly corresponds to TRBD1 (6 bases). Trimming removed 0 bases from V and 0 bases from J, with 17 bases in between. CDR1 and CDR2 (germline): LGHNT, FRNRAP. This CDR3 has 18 amino acids. In DNA, the CDR3 is TGTGCTAGTGGTTTGGTCCCCACAGGGCACTCTCCTAACTATGGCTACACCTTC. This codes for CASGLVPTGHSPNYGYTF.

This chain connects TRBV27 to TRBJ2-1; D call uncertain. The germline V and J ends were trimmed by 5 bases and 4 bases, with 21 bases remaining between them. Germline V CDR1 and CDR2: MNHEY, SMNVEV (reference sequence). The CDR3 is 17 residues long. The CDR3 loop is CASSHHPTPNRYNEQFF. The DNA for the CDR3 is TGTGCCAGCAGTCATCACCCGACTCCTAACAGATACAATGAGCAGTTCTTC.

This clonotype was detected a few times. The J gene is TRBJ1-4, the V gene TRBV2; no clear D. This CDR3 spans 14 amino acids. The V end was cut by 5 bases, the J end by 4 bases, with 11 bases between. Germline V CDR1 and CDR2: SNHLY, FYNNEI. CDR3 residues: CASSPTGYNEKLFF. The DNA of the CDR3 is TGTGCCAGCAGTCCAACGGGGTATAATGAAAAACTGTTTTTT.

This clonotype was observed at least ten times. The V and J genes are TRBV7-6 and TRBJ1-1, with D perhaps TRBD1 (5 bases). The CDR3 has 15 amino acids. Germline V CDR1 and CDR2: SGHVS, FNYEAQ. V was clipped by 1 base and J by 0 bases, with 9 bases between them. The CDR3 here is CASSLGWGLNTEAFF. The DNA for the CDR3 is TGTGCCAGCAGCTTAGGCTGGGGGTTGAACACTGAAGCTTTCTTT.

This clonotype appeared many times. The chain uses TRBV7-9 and TRBJ2-3, with 9 bases that match TRBD2. V was clipped by 3 bases and J by 1 base; unmatched bases: 14. Germline values: CDR1 SEHNR, CDR2 FQNEAQ (reference sequence). The CDR3 is made up of 19 amino acids. In DNA, the CDR3 is TGTGCCAGCAGCTTCGGTGCGGGCGCGGGGGGGAGCGGCACAGATACGCAGTATTTT. Its translation is CASSFGAGAGGSGTDTQYF.

This clonotype was picked up many times. The chain couples TRBV3-1 to TRBJ1-6; the D is unclear. Between the trimmed V and J ends, which lost 10 bases and 11 bases, there was a span of 18 bases. CDR1 and CDR2 from the germline V gene are LGHDT and YNNKEL (reference sequence). This CDR3 has 13 amino acids. CDR3 sequence reads: CATQTGGDPPLHF. CDR3 DNA sequence: TGTGCCACCCAGACGGGCGGGGATCCACCCCTCCACTTT.

The chain is built from TRBV9 and TRBJ2-1, with 8 bases lining up with TRBD2. CDR3 size: 15 residues. With 0 bases clipped from V and 4 bases from J, the junction kept 3 bases outside the gene matches. Per germline, CDR1 SGDLS and CDR2 YYNGEE. CDR3 nucleotides: TGTGCCAGCAGCGTAGTGAGCGGGGGTTACAATGAGCAGTTCTTC. This sequence encodes CASSVVSGGYNEQFF.

The chain has TRBV5-4 and TRBJ2-3, with a possible D match to TRBD2 (6 bases). The CDR3 spans 15 residues. V gave up 3 bases and J gave up 6 bases, with 17 bases separating them. Germline V CDR1 and CDR2: SGHNT, YYREEE (reference sequence). CDR3 nucleotides: TGTGCCAGCAGCTCCGCTAGGCGGGGTGGGGATACGCAGTATTTT. It codes for CASSSARRGGDTQYF.

This clonotype was counted between two and nine times. The J gene is TRBJ2-2, the V gene TRBV5-1; D is unclear. The V end was cut by 4 bases, the J end by 0 bases, with 10 bases between. Germline V CDR1 and CDR2: SGHRS, YFSETQ. This CDR3 comprises 15 residues. CDR3 in amino acids: CASSTSVTNTGELFF. The CDR3 nucleotides read TGCGCCAGCAGCACCAGTGTAACGAACACCGGGGAGCTGTTTTTT.

This clonotype was observed once. The chain recombines TRBV6-4 with TRBJ1-5; D uncertain. Trimming took off 3 bases at V and 2 bases at J, with 17 bases between the two ends. CDR1 MRHNA and CDR2 SNTAGT come from the germline V gene. The CDR3 contains 17 residues. The CDR3 spells CASSEFWGGSGNQPQHF. The CDR3 nucleotides are TGTGCCAGCAGTGAATTCTGGGGTGGGTCCGGCAATCAGCCCCAGCATTTT.

This clonotype was seen ten or more times. V usage is TRBV20-1 and J usage is TRBJ2-6; D is tentatively TRBD1 or TRBD2 (5 bases each). Trimming stripped 5 bases from V and 0 bases from J, with 8 bases between. The CDR3 runs to 14 residues. The germline V gene has CDR1 DFQATT and CDR2 SNEGSKA (reference sequence). CDR3 sequence (DNA): TGCAGTGCTCCGGGGCGCTCTGGGGCCAACGTCCTGACTTTC. It specifies CSAPGRSGANVLTF.

This clonotype has at least ten counts. The germline gene is not matched at one end of the junction; a read error may be the cause. The chain couples TRBV5-1 to TRBJ1-1; D uncertain. Germline CDR1 and CDR2: SGHRS and YFSETQ. This CDR3 spans 13 amino acids. CDR3 region: CASSLTLNSEAFF. The CDR3 coding sequence is TGCGCCAGCAGTTTGACATTGAACTCTGAAGCTTTCTTT.